These 16 T cell receptor beta chains were all obtained from the same sample, sequenced in a study of tumor and adjacent non-tumor tissue in lung cancer. RNA was extracted from bulk tissue without any cell sorting. More than 3 cm separated this lung sample from the edge of the tumor. A modified ARM-PCR protocol with three rounds of nested PCR amplified TCRbeta. TCRdb redid the calling of the multiplex PCR reads with MiXCR, one entry per CDR3 protein. Of about 43,000 distinct CDR3 sequences detected, 60% appear once; the ten largest clones hold 35% to 50%. The sequenced sample consisted of distant non-tumor lung tissue. Every receptor here comes from a man aged 50 to 59 with non-small cell lung cancer.

Many counts were recorded for this clonotype. This chain links TRBV10-3 with TRBJ2-7; D tentatively fits TRBD1 or TRBD2 (5 bases each). Per germline, CDR1 ENHRY and CDR2 SYGVKD. Deletions cut 5 bases from V and 3 bases from J, with 20 bases between. CDR3 length: 16 amino acids. The CDR3 here is CAISQVPGPGSYEQYF. The CDR3 region has the DNA TGTGCCATCAGTCAAGTTCCTGGGCCAGGGAGCTACGAGCAGTACTTC.

The gene calls are TRBV5-1 and TRBJ2-2, with 7 bases fitting TRBD1. The CDR3 runs 16 residues. Germline CDR1 and CDR2: SGHRS and YFSETQ. The V gene end was trimmed by 0 bases and the J gene end by 2 bases; junction bases not matched to a gene: 4. The CDR3 loop reads CASSLVTGVNTGELFF. CDR3 nucleotide sequence: TGCGCCAGCAGCTTGGTAACAGGGGTCAACACCGGGGAGCTGTTTTTT.

Worth noting for this clonotype: Lacking the conserved final phenylalanine or tryptophan, this CDR3 likely reflects a read error. The rearrangement links TRBV28 to TRBJ2-7; D might be TRBD2 (5 bases). V lost 7 bases to trimming and J lost 2 bases, with 12 bases between them. In germline, CDR1 is MDHEN, CDR2 SYDVKM. The CDR3 has 13 residues. Here the CDR3 reads CASNAGNAYEQYI. As DNA, the CDR3 is TGTGCCAGCAATGCCGGGAATGCCTACGAGCAGTACATC.

J is TRBJ2-1 and V is TRBV19; TRBD1 matches 10 bases. The ends lost 4 bases at V and 7 bases at J; junction bases unmatched: 7. The germline gives CDR1 LNHDA, CDR2 SQIVND (reference sequence). CDR3 length: 15 amino acids. The CDR3 spells CASSTGGTGVNEQFF. For the CDR3, the DNA is TGTGCCAGTAGTACGGGCGGGACAGGGGTAAATGAGCAGTTCTTC.

Only a few counts were recorded for this clonotype. The V gene is TRBV24-1, the J gene TRBJ2-5; D uncertain. CDR3 length: 15 amino acids. CDR1 is KGHDR and CDR2 is SFDVKD in the germline V gene. The ends were cut back, 1 base at V and 1 base at J, with 9 bases in the middle. CDR3 in DNA: TGTGCCACCAGTGATTTTAGGGCCTTCCAAGAGACCCAGTACTTC. Its protein is CATSDFRAFQETQYF.

For this clonotype: Germline is not matched at one junction end, which may reflect a read error. V is TRBV29-1 and J is TRBJ1-5; 7 positions agree with TRBD1. Germline CDR1 reads SQVTM; CDR2 reads ANQGSEA. This CDR3 is 12 amino acids long. The CDR3 DNA follows: TGCAGCGCTGGGTCAGGGGGTCAGCCCCAGCACTTT. Protein product: CSAGSGGQPQHF.

This clonotype came up once. Germline and junction disagree at one end, which may indicate a read error. This chain links TRBV10-2 with TRBJ2-5; D unclear. Germline V lookup: CDR1 WSHSY, CDR2 SAAADI. The length of the CDR3 is 14 residues. The CDR3 DNA reads as TGCGCCAGCAGACTGTCGAGAGTGCAAGAGAGCCAGTATTTC. As protein: CASRLSRVQESQYF.

On this clonotype: A read error is likely, as this CDR3 ends without the conserved phenylalanine or tryptophan. This chain connects TRBV12-3 or TRBV12-4 to TRBJ1-2; D ambiguous. The CDR3 consists of 13 residues. Here the CDR3 DNA reads TGTACCAGCAGTTTAGACCCCGAGCTTGGCTACACCTTA. This translates into CTSSLDPELGYTL.

The chain uses TRBV11-1 and TRBJ2-7; TRBD1 agrees at 9 bases. V lost 9 bases, J lost 6 bases, and 15 bases stayed unmatched. The CDR3 runs 15 residues. Germline V gene data show CDR1 as SGHAT and CDR2 as FQDESV (reference sequence). CDR3 sequence (DNA): TGTGCCAGTACTCAGGACAGGGGCTTCCCCTGCGAGCAGTACTTC. It is translated as CASTQDRGFPCEQYF. The entire variable domain, with the rest obtained from reference TRBV11-1 and TRBJ2-7, is as follows: EAEVAQSPRYKITEKSQAVAFWCDPISGHATLYWYRQILGQGPELLVQFQDESVVDDSQLPKDRFSAERLKGVDSTLKIQPAELGDSAMYLCASTQDRGFPCEQYFGPGTRLTVT.

In its sample, this clonotype was seen many times. The rearrangement joins TRBV10-1 to TRBJ2-2; the D is unclear. Trimming cost V 4 bases and J 3 bases, with 21 bases left between them. This CDR3 is built from 18 residues. In germline, CDR1 is WNHNN, CDR2 SYGVQD (reference sequence). CDR3 region: CASSGSETAIGHTGELFF. CDR3 bases: TGCGCCAGCAGTGGGTCAGAGACTGCTATAGGTCACACCGGGGAGCTGTTTTTT.

This clonotype was detected many times. The chain has TRBV12-3 or TRBV12-4 and TRBJ2-3; 11 bases align to TRBD2. Trimming took 5 bases from V and 4 from J; bases not matched to a gene: 5. The CDR3 contains 15 residues. The CDR3 DNA reads as TGTGCCAGCAGTCCAACTAGCGGGGGAGCAGATACGCAGTATTTT. Amino acid sequence: CASSPTSGGADTQYF.

Notes on this clonotype: The conserved phenylalanine or tryptophan is not found at the CDR3 terminus, so this likely reflects a read error. The limits of the CDR3 on the DNA are not certain, so only TCRdb's listed CDR3 is given. The gene calls are TRBV7-9 and TRBJ2-5. The V gene's germline CDR1 is SEHNR and CDR2 FQNEAQ (reference sequence). The CDR3 totals 12 residues, both ends included. The CDR3 region is CASSSEFGTQYI.

This clonotype was seen once. It may be a read error: a sequence one base away is much more abundant. The genes are TRBV7-2 and TRBJ2-7; maybe TRBD2 (6 bases). Germline V CDR1 and CDR2: SGHTA, FQGNSA. The germline V and J ends were trimmed by 4 bases and 4 bases, with 14 bases remaining between them. This CDR3 has 14 amino acids. The CDR3 DNA follows: TGTGCCAGCAGCTCCGTACTAGCAGCTTACGAGCAGTACTTC. Translating gives CASSSVLAAYEQYF.

In the case of this clonotype: The germline gene is not matched at one end of the junction; a read error may be the cause. The chain couples TRBV24-1 to TRBJ2-3; D gene unclear. CDR1 is KGHDR, CDR2 SFDVKD, per germline. The length of the CDR3 is 13 residues. This CDR3 reads CATSVRTLDTRHF. Written as DNA, the CDR3 is TGTGCCACCAGTGTGAGGACCCTCGATACGCGGCATTTT.

Turning to this clonotype: One end of the junction fails to match germline, which may point to a read error. The V call is TRBV6-1, the J call TRBJ2-7; D unclear. Germline V gives CDR1 MNHNS, CDR2 SASEGT. The CDR3 extends over 12 amino acids. The CDR3 here is CASRPRSYGQYF. The CDR3 DNA reads TGTGCCAGCAGACCTAGATCTTACGGGCAGTACTTC.

Turning to this clonotype: At one boundary the junction diverges from the germline segment, which might be a read error. The chain uses TRBV24-1 and TRBJ2-3; D unclear. The germline gives CDR1 KGHDR, CDR2 SFDVKD. The CDR3 extends over 13 amino acids. The CDR3 protein is CATSEDNTDTLYF. The CDR3 nucleotides are TGTGCCACGAGTGAAGACAACACAGATACGCTGTATTTT.